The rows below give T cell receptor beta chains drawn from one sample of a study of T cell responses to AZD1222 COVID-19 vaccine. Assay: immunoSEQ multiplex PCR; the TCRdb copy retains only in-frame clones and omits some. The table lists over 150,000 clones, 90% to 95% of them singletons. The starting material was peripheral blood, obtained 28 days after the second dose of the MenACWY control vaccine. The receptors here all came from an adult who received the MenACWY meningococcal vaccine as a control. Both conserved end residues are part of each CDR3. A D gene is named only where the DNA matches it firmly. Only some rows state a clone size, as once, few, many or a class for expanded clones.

CDR3 protein: CASSLEGANYGYTF; CDR3 DNA: TGTGCCAGCAGCTTGGAGGGAGCTAACTATGGCTACACCTTC; D gene: .; J gene: TRBJ1-2; clone size: .; V gene: TRBV5-4; CDR3 length: 14
CDR3 protein: CASSRGTVNTGELFF; CDR3 DNA: TGCGCCAGCAGCCGCGGGACAGTGAACACCGGGGAGCTGTTTTTT; D gene: .; J gene: TRBJ2-2; clone size: .; V gene: TRBV5-1; CDR3 length: 15
CDR3 protein: CASSLGLAGFRETQYF; CDR3 DNA: TGTGCCAGCAGCCTCGGACTAGCGGGGTTCAGAGAGACCCAGTACTTC; D gene: TRBD2; J gene: TRBJ2-5; clone size: .; V gene: TRBV14; CDR3 length: 16
CDR3 protein: CATSDPTGPDTQYF; CDR3 DNA: TGTGCCACCAGTGATCCCACTGGGCCAGATACGCAGTATTTT; D gene: .; J gene: TRBJ2-3; clone size: .; V gene: TRBV24-1; CDR3 length: 14
CDR3 protein: CASTPLTPRETLYNEQFF; CDR3 DNA: TGTGCCAGCACTCCACTTACTCCGAGGGAGACCCTCTACAATGAGCAGTTCTTC; D gene: .; J gene: TRBJ2-1; clone size: .; V gene: TRBV7-2; CDR3 length: 18
CDR3 protein: CASSLFLSSGAEAFF; CDR3 DNA: TGTGCCAGCAGCTTATTTCTCTCCTCTGGAGCTGAAGCTTTCTTT; D gene: .; J gene: TRBJ1-1; clone size: .; V gene: TRBV11-3; CDR3 length: 15
CDR3 protein: CASSLRGSGNTIYF; CDR3 DNA: TGTGCCAGCAGCTTGAGGGGCTCTGGAAACACCATATATTTT; D gene: .; J gene: TRBJ1-3; clone size: .; V gene: TRBV5-4; CDR3 length: 14
CDR3 protein: CASSSGGGQPQHF; CDR3 DNA: TGTGCCAGCAGCTCTGGGGGCGGGCAGCCCCAGCATTTT; D gene: .; J gene: TRBJ1-5; clone size: once; V gene: TRBV13; CDR3 length: 13
CDR3 protein: CASSSGTGLTGELFF; CDR3 DNA: TGCGCCAGCAGCTCCGGGACAGGGCTCACCGGGGAGCTGTTTTTT; D gene: TRBD1; J gene: TRBJ2-2; clone size: .; V gene: TRBV5-1; CDR3 length: 15
CDR3 protein: CASSRGREGNAFF; CDR3 DNA: TGTGCCAGCAGCAGGGGGCGCGAAGGTAATGCTTTCTTT; D gene: TRBD1; J gene: TRBJ1-1; clone size: .; V gene: TRBV6-5; CDR3 length: 13
CDR3 protein: CASSRQSNQPQHF; CDR3 DNA: TGTGCCAGCAGCCGACAGAGCAATCAGCCCCAGCATTTT; D gene: .; J gene: TRBJ1-5; clone size: .; V gene: TRBV5-8; CDR3 length: 13
CDR3 protein: CASSPASAQYF; CDR3 DNA: TGTGCCAGCAGCCCCGCGTCGGCCCAGTACTTC; D gene: .; J gene: TRBJ2-5; clone size: .; V gene: TRBV7-2; CDR3 length: 11
CDR3 protein: CAAGAGGVYEQYF; CDR3 DNA: TGTGCCGCAGGGGCCGGGGGCGTCTACGAGCAGTACTTC; D gene: .; J gene: TRBJ2-7; clone size: .; V gene: TRBV10-3; CDR3 length: 13
CDR3 protein: CASSLAGVEAFF; CDR3 DNA: TGTGCCAGCAGCTTAGCGGGAGTAGAAGCTTTCTTT; D gene: .; J gene: TRBJ1-1; clone size: .; V gene: TRBV11-3; CDR3 length: 12
CDR3 protein: CASGRENSPLHF; CDR3 DNA: TGTGCCAGTGGCCGGGAAAATTCACCCCTCCACTTT; D gene: .; J gene: TRBJ1-6; clone size: .; V gene: TRBV19; CDR3 length: 12
CDR3 protein: CASSEAPLDDQPQHF; CDR3 DNA: TGTGCCAGCAGTGAAGCGCCACTGGATGATCAGCCCCAGCATTTT; D gene: .; J gene: TRBJ1-5; clone size: .; V gene: TRBV6-1; CDR3 length: 15
CDR3 protein: CAWRYRGSRNNSPLHF; CDR3 DNA: TGTGCCTGGAGGTACAGGGGAAGCAGGAATAATTCACCCCTCCACTTT; D gene: TRBD1; J gene: TRBJ1-6; clone size: .; V gene: TRBV30; CDR3 length: 16
CDR3 protein: CASKQGAHTGELFF; CDR3 DNA: TGTGCCAGTAAACAGGGGGCGCACACCGGGGAGCTGTTTTTT; D gene: TRBD1; J gene: TRBJ2-2; clone size: .; V gene: TRBV7-2; CDR3 length: 14
CDR3 protein: CASSETWTRPNTEAFF; CDR3 DNA: TGTGCCAGCAGTGAAACCTGGACAAGGCCGAACACTGAAGCTTTCTTT; D gene: .; J gene: TRBJ1-1; clone size: .; V gene: TRBV6-1; CDR3 length: 16
CDR3 protein: CASSLVEGLTSGNTIYF; CDR3 DNA: TGTGCCAGCAGCTTGGTGGAGGGGTTAACCTCTGGAAACACCATATATTTT; D gene: .; J gene: TRBJ1-3; clone size: .; V gene: TRBV5-4; CDR3 length: 17
CDR3 protein: CASSYSDRGTNYGYTF; CDR3 DNA: TGTGCCAGCAGTTACTCGGACAGGGGAACTAACTATGGCTACACCTTC; D gene: TRBD1; J gene: TRBJ1-2; clone size: .; V gene: TRBV6-2/TRBV6-3; CDR3 length: 16
CDR3 protein: CAWSQGATTREQYF; CDR3 DNA: TGTGCCTGGAGTCAAGGGGCGACGACTCGGGAGCAGTACTTC; D gene: .; J gene: TRBJ2-7; clone size: .; V gene: TRBV30; CDR3 length: 14
CDR3 protein: CASSHTGYEQYF; CDR3 DNA: TGCGCCAGCAGTCATACGGGCTACGAGCAGTACTTC; D gene: .; J gene: TRBJ2-7; clone size: .; V gene: TRBV4-1; CDR3 length: 12
CDR3 protein: CASSLQGARDTQYF; CDR3 DNA: TGTGCCAGCAGCCTACAGGGGGCGAGAGATACGCAGTATTTT; D gene: TRBD1; J gene: TRBJ2-3; clone size: .; V gene: TRBV3-1/TRBV3-2; CDR3 length: 14
CDR3 protein: CASSFGQNYGYTF; CDR3 DNA: TGTGCCAGCAGTTTTGGACAGAACTATGGCTACACCTTC; D gene: .; J gene: TRBJ1-2; clone size: .; V gene: TRBV28; CDR3 length: 13
CDR3 protein: CASSTSGDPWTEAFF; CDR3 DNA: TGTGCCAGTAGTACCTCAGGGGACCCCTGGACTGAAGCTTTCTTT; D gene: .; J gene: TRBJ1-1; clone size: .; V gene: TRBV19; CDR3 length: 15
CDR3 protein: CASSLVPKAGYNEQFF; CDR3 DNA: TGCGCCAGCAGCTTAGTTCCTAAGGCGGGATACAATGAGCAGTTCTTC; D gene: .; J gene: TRBJ2-1; clone size: .; V gene: TRBV5-1; CDR3 length: 16
CDR3 protein: CASRGTMNTEAFF; CDR3 DNA: TGTGCCAGCAGGGGGACGATGAACACTGAAGCTTTCTTT; D gene: .; J gene: TRBJ1-1; clone size: .; V gene: TRBV6-5; CDR3 length: 13
CDR3 protein: CSGQGFETQYF; CDR3 DNA: TGCAGCGGGCAGGGGTTCGAGACCCAGTACTTC; D gene: .; J gene: TRBJ2-5; clone size: .; V gene: TRBV29-1; CDR3 length: 11
CDR3 protein: CASSLGGNNEKLFF; CDR3 DNA: TGCGCCAGCAGCTTGGGAGGTAATAATGAAAAACTGTTTTTT; D gene: .; J gene: TRBJ1-4; clone size: once; V gene: TRBV5-1; CDR3 length: 14
CDR3 protein: CASRPYGSDEKLFF; CDR3 DNA: TGTGCCAGCAGGCCTTATGGGTCCGATGAAAAACTGTTTTTT; D gene: .; J gene: TRBJ1-4; clone size: .; V gene: TRBV27; CDR3 length: 14
CDR3 protein: CASSSGGARADTQYF; CDR3 DNA: TGTGCCAGCAGCTCCGGGGGGGCTCGGGCAGATACGCAGTATTTT; D gene: TRBD2; J gene: TRBJ2-3; clone size: once; V gene: TRBV7-6; CDR3 length: 15
CDR3 protein: CASSPQAGPTGELFF; CDR3 DNA: TGTGCCAGCAGCCCCCAGGCGGGACCCACCGGGGAGCTGTTTTTT; D gene: .; J gene: TRBJ2-2; clone size: .; V gene: TRBV14; CDR3 length: 15
CDR3 protein: CASSPRTGGPFGGYTF; CDR3 DNA: TGTGCCAGCTCACCAAGGACAGGGGGACCCTTTGGTGGCTACACCTTC; D gene: TRBD1; J gene: TRBJ1-2; clone size: .; V gene: TRBV18; CDR3 length: 16
CDR3 protein: CASIGPNTDTQYF; CDR3 DNA: TGTGCCAGTATTGGGCCAAACACAGATACGCAGTATTTT; D gene: .; J gene: TRBJ2-3; clone size: .; V gene: TRBV19; CDR3 length: 13
CDR3 protein: CASSYRETEAFF; CDR3 DNA: TGTGCCAGCAGTTACAGGGAAACTGAAGCTTTCTTT; D gene: .; J gene: TRBJ1-1; clone size: once; V gene: TRBV6-6; CDR3 length: 12
CDR3 protein: CASTRLQGDTEAFF; CDR3 DNA: TGTGCCAGCACACGTCTACAGGGAGACACTGAAGCTTTCTTT; D gene: .; J gene: TRBJ1-1; clone size: .; V gene: TRBV11-2; CDR3 length: 14
CDR3 protein: CAWTWTGHSYEQYF; CDR3 DNA: TGTGCCTGGACCTGGACAGGGCACTCCTACGAGCAGTACTTC; D gene: TRBD1; J gene: TRBJ2-7; clone size: .; V gene: TRBV30; CDR3 length: 14
CDR3 protein: CASSPRLAGGNEQFF; CDR3 DNA: TGTGCCAGCAGCCCGCGACTAGCGGGGGGGAATGAGCAGTTCTTC; D gene: TRBD2; J gene: TRBJ2-1; clone size: .; V gene: TRBV6-5; CDR3 length: 15
CDR3 protein: CASSVGPYGYTF; CDR3 DNA: TGTGCCAGCAGTGTAGGCCCCTATGGCTACACCTTC; D gene: .; J gene: TRBJ1-2; clone size: .; V gene: TRBV2; CDR3 length: 12
CDR3 protein: CASSWTGLSNQPQHF; CDR3 DNA: TGTGCCAGCAGCTGGACAGGGCTTAGCAATCAGCCCCAGCATTTT; D gene: TRBD1; J gene: TRBJ1-5; clone size: .; V gene: TRBV5-4; CDR3 length: 15
CDR3 protein: CASSPPGNYGYTF; CDR3 DNA: TGTGCCAGCTCACCACCAGGAAACTATGGCTACACCTTC; D gene: .; J gene: TRBJ1-2; clone size: .; V gene: TRBV18; CDR3 length: 13
CDR3 protein: CASSPRSGGASSTGELFF; CDR3 DNA: TGTGCCAGCAGCCCTCGGAGCGGGGGGGCCTCGAGCACCGGGGAGCTGTTTTTT; D gene: TRBD2; J gene: TRBJ2-2; clone size: .; V gene: TRBV7-6; CDR3 length: 18
CDR3 protein: CASSRTGGDYGYTF; CDR3 DNA: TGTGCCAGCTCACGTACAGGGGGTGACTATGGCTACACCTTC; D gene: TRBD1; J gene: TRBJ1-2; clone size: .; V gene: TRBV18; CDR3 length: 14
CDR3 protein: CPPSRLGGLNEQYF; CDR3 DNA: TGCCCCCCCAGCCGATTGGGGGGGCTCAACGAGCAGTACTTC; D gene: .; J gene: TRBJ2-7; clone size: .; V gene: TRBV4-1; CDR3 length: 14
CDR3 protein: CASSSAGGATGELFF; CDR3 DNA: TGTGCCAGCAGCTCAGCCGGGGGGGCCACCGGGGAGCTGTTTTTT; D gene: TRBD2; J gene: TRBJ2-2; clone size: .; V gene: TRBV7-8; CDR3 length: 15
CDR3 protein: CASSPGGYSGELFF; CDR3 DNA: TGTGCCAGTAGTCCAGGGGGCTATTCCGGGGAGCTGTTTTTT; D gene: TRBD1; J gene: TRBJ2-2; clone size: .; V gene: TRBV19; CDR3 length: 14